The 20 T cell receptor beta chains reported below all come from one sample, sequenced in a study of regulatory T cells in long-lasting Graves disease (dated by TCRdb to about 2021). The time point label, read with the paper, signifies: newly diagnosed GD, antithyroid drugs for less than 3 months. For both TCR sequencing and RNA sequencing, RNA was extracted from PBMCs in TRIzol. Library creation used multiplex PCR. Sequencing took place on an Illumina HiSeq 4000. CDR3 regions were amplified by Arm-PCR with iRepertoire HTBI primers to construct TCR beta libraries. In-frame beta chains were kept once TCRdb had trimmed the public reads at Q25 with fastp and called clones with MiXCR. Every distinct CDR3 protein forms one entry, paired with its most common genes and DNA. The sample table contains approximately 400,000 distinct CDR3 sequences; only one count was recorded for about 12% of them. Of the sample, about 20% is held by the ten largest clones.

Another study also made use of these data, one on T cells in Graves' hyperthyroidism and ophthalmopathy.

The sequencing here drew on peripheral blood mononuclear cells (PBMCs), taken at new diagnosis, from a patient treated with antithyroid drugs. Every receptor here comes from a woman aged 18-29 years with Graves disease. Donor details come from another sample of the same person, matched by shared clones.

This chain connects TRBV5-8 to TRBJ2-1, with 10 positions matching TRBD2. Trimming at V came to 4 bases and at J to 6 bases, leaving 10 bases not matched to a gene. The germline CDR1 and CDR2 sequences are SGHTS and YDEGEE. This CDR3 has 16 amino acids. CDR3 sequence reads: CASSQIRTSGVNEQFF. As DNA, the CDR3 is TGTGCCAGCAGCCAAATCAGAACTAGCGGGGTCAATGAGCAGTTCTTC.

The chain uses TRBV11-2 and TRBJ2-1; tentatively, D is TRBD2 (6 bases). Germline V CDR1 and CDR2: SGHAT, FQNNGV. The ends were cut back, 5 bases at V and 4 bases at J, with 21 bases in the middle. The CDR3 runs to 17 residues. CDR3 DNA sequence: TGTGCCAGCAGCCAAGAGCCTGGGACTGACCGATACAATGAGCAGTTCTTC. It translates to CASSQEPGTDRYNEQFF.

This clonotype was picked up a small number of times. This sequence joins TRBV7-8 and TRBJ2-2; 11 positions match TRBD2. The CDR3 runs 14 residues. J gave up 6 bases and V 7 bases, and 4 bases lay outside the gene matches. CDR1 SGHVS and CDR2 FQNEAQ come from the germline V gene. The CDR3 DNA sequence: TGTGCCAGCAAGACTAGCGGGACGGCCGGGGAGCTGTTTTTT. This sequence encodes CASKTSGTAGELFF.

This clonotype occurred many times. The CDR3 sequence is CASSTAGTSGFYEQYF. DNA for the CDR3: TGTGCCAGCAGCACAGCCGGGACTAGCGGATTCTACGAGCAGTACTTC. The chain uses TRBV27 and TRBJ2-7, with 11 bases lining up with TRBD2. The CDR3 sequence is 16 residues long. The trim removed 6 bases at V and 3 bases at J, leaving 10 bases unmatched. CDR1 and CDR2 (germline): MNHEY, SMNVEV (reference sequence).

At least ten counts were recorded for this clonotype. The CDR3 region has the DNA TGTGCCAGCAGTCCCGGACTAGCGGGACCCGACTCGGGAGGCTCCTACAATGAGCAGTTCTTC. It translates to CASSPGLAGPDSGGSYNEQFF. The chain has TRBV28 and TRBJ2-1, with 12 bases matching TRBD2. Germline lookup yields CDR1 MDHEN and CDR2 SYDVKM. Trimming cost V 5 bases and J 0 bases; bases outside gene matches: 17. This CDR3 spans 21 amino acids.

The chain recombines TRBV11-2 with TRBJ1-1, with D perhaps matching TRBD1 (5 bases). Germline-derived CDR1 and CDR2 are SGHAT and FQNNGV. V was trimmed by 1 base and J by 3 bases, leaving 12 bases between them. The CDR3 runs 15 residues. CDR3 DNA sequence: TGTGCCAGCAGCTTAGTTCGGCAGGGATACACTGAAGCTTTCTTT. The encoded protein is CASSLVRQGYTEAFF.

As to this clonotype: This could be a read error, since a much larger clone is one nucleotide away. The chain employs TRBV28 and TRBJ2-7, with D unresolved. The CDR3 loop spans 12 amino acids. The germline gives CDR1 MDHEN, CDR2 SYDVKM. The ends were cut back, 3 bases at V and 11 bases at J, with 14 bases in the middle. The CDR3: CASSFHSSKEYF. The CDR3 DNA reads as TGTGCCAGCAGTTTCCACTCGAGCAAGGAGTACTTC.

This clonotype came up many times. This chain links TRBV5-8 with TRBJ2-5; no definite D call. V gave up 6 bases and J gave up 5 bases, with 8 bases separating them. The CDR3 contains 11 residues. Per germline, CDR1 SGHTS and CDR2 YDEGEE. Here the CDR3 reads CASIPLETQYF. As DNA, the CDR3 is TGTGCCAGCATCCCCTTGGAGACCCAGTACTTC.

This clonotype was counted many times. The V and J genes are TRBV7-9 and TRBJ2-1; 8 bases line up with TRBD2. Germline V lookup: CDR1 SEHNR, CDR2 FQNEAQ (reference sequence). V trimming: 3 bases; J trimming: 3 bases; junction bases outside the gene matches: 4. This CDR3 is built from 15 residues. DNA for the CDR3: TGTGCCAGCAGCTTGGCGCGGGGGGTCTACAATGAGCAGTTCTTC. Its translation: CASSLARGVYNEQFF.

Comment on this clonotype: A much larger clone lies a single base off, so this may be a read error. The rearrangement joins TRBV20-1 to TRBJ2-7; tentatively, D is TRBD2 (5 bases). Germline CDR1 and CDR2: DFQATT and SNEGSKA (reference sequence). CDR3 size: 14 residues. Trimming removed 5 bases at V and 4 bases at J, with 18 bases between. The CDR3 spells CSAPRLTGTYEQYF. CDR3 coding DNA: TGCAGTGCTCCCAGACTAACGGGAACATACGAGCAGTACTTC.

This clonotype was found many times. The chain employs TRBV28 and TRBJ2-1, with D perhaps assigned TRBD1 or TRBD2 (5 bases each). The CDR3 spans 16 residues. The ends were cut back, 3 bases at V and 0 bases at J, with 12 bases in the middle. The germline V gene encodes CDR1 MDHEN and CDR2 SYDVKM. In DNA form, the CDR3 reads TGTGCCAGCAGTTTGCCGGGGCTTAGCTCCTACAATGAGCAGTTCTTC. It encodes CASSLPGLSSYNEQFF.

The chain combines TRBV4-3 with TRBJ1-6, with a possible D match to TRBD1 (5 bases). The CDR3 sequence is 16 residues long. Germline values: CDR1 LGHNA, CDR2 YSLEER. With 0 bases removed from V and 13 bases from J, the gap between germline ends came to 19 bases. CDR3 DNA: TGCGCCAGCAGCCAAGATCCGGACGACTCATGGGGGCCCCTCCACTTT. Encoded protein: CASSQDPDDSWGPLHF.

The table lists this clonotype with a few counts. The chain combines TRBV6-1 with TRBJ2-5; D perhaps matches TRBD1 (6 bases). The CDR3 runs 16 residues. Germline V gene sequence: CDR1 MNHNS, CDR2 SASEGT. V was cut by 5 bases and J by 4 bases, with 20 bases left in between. The CDR3 spells CASSPRTGPLGETQYF. The CDR3 DNA is TGTGCCAGCAGTCCCAGAACAGGGCCCCTAGGAGAGACCCAGTACTTC.

This clonotype was counted many times. The V and J genes are TRBV18 and TRBJ2-7, with D possibly TRBD1 on 7 matching bases. V lost 3 bases and J 5 bases, leaving 14 bases between the germline ends. This CDR3 is built from 14 residues. In germline, CDR1 is KGHSH, CDR2 LQKENI. This CDR3 reads CASSPPQGGHEQYF. CDR3 bases: TGTGCCAGCTCACCGCCCCAGGGGGGCCACGAGCAGTACTTC.

In regard to this clonotype: The CDR3 does not close with the conserved phenylalanine or tryptophan, likely indicating a read error. V is TRBV6-5 and J is TRBJ2-1; a weak D match, TRBD1 (5 bases). CDR1 and CDR2 (germline): MNHEY, SVGAGI. The CDR3 is made up of 13 amino acids. V was clipped by 4 bases and J by 3 bases, with 7 bases between them. CDR3 region: CASSSQGYNEQFL. The CDR3 DNA is TGTGCCAGCAGTTCTCAGGGCTACAATGAGCAGTTCCTC.

Concerning this clonotype itself: This may be a read error: a much more frequent sequence differs by one nucleotide. This sequence joins TRBV6-5 and TRBJ2-2, with D possibly being TRBD1 or TRBD2 (5 bases each). CDR3 size: 16 residues. Germline V gene lookup returns CDR1 MNHEY and CDR2 SVGAGI. Deletions cut 0 bases from V and 7 bases from J, with 15 bases between. CDR3 DNA: TGTGCCAGCAGTTACTCCGGGTGGGACCCCATCGGGGAGCTGTTTTTT. Residues: CASSYSGWDPIGELFF.

This clonotype has ten or more counts. This CDR3 is CASSSYRRDRAGWAQYF. The CDR3 bases are TGTGCCAGCAGCTCATATCGCAGGGACAGGGCCGGTTGGGCCCAGTACTTC. The V call is TRBV11-2, the J call TRBJ2-5; 9 bases are shared with TRBD1. Germline loops: CDR1 SGHAT, CDR2 FQNNGV. The CDR3 contains 17 residues. Trimming at V came to 4 bases and at J to 9 bases, leaving 18 bases not matched to a gene.

This clonotype turned up a few times. The rearrangement uses TRBV14 and TRBJ2-7; unclear D gene. From germline, CDR1 is SGHDN and CDR2 FVKESK. CDR3 size: 16 residues. With 4 bases removed from V and 3 bases from J, the gap between germline ends came to 19 bases. CDR3 region: CASSPAFGPRSYEQYV. In DNA form, the CDR3 reads TGTGCCAGCAGCCCGGCGTTCGGGCCTCGTAGCTACGAGCAGTACGTC.

This clonotype was counted ten times or more. The chain couples TRBV6-5 to TRBJ1-1; D might be TRBD1 (6 bases). Deletions cut 4 bases from V and 1 base from J, with 16 bases between. Germline V gene lookup returns CDR1 MNHEY and CDR2 SVGAGI. This CDR3 is 16 amino acids long. CDR3 protein: CASSSGALIWNTEAFF. CDR3 bases: TGTGCCAGCAGTTCGGGGGCTCTGATATGGAACACTGAAGCTTTCTTT.

In its sample, this clonotype was seen many times. The gene calls are TRBV7-2 and TRBJ2-7; D ambiguous. Germline V gene data show CDR1 as SGHTA and CDR2 as FQGNSA. The CDR3 sequence is 13 residues long. V lost 5 bases and J 4 bases, leaving 12 bases between the germline ends. Here the CDR3 DNA reads TGTGCCAGCAGCCCCCCCTACGGATACGAGCAGTACTTC. It yields the protein CASSPPYGYEQYF. Combining the CDR3 with reference TRBV7-2 and TRBJ2-7 gives the whole variable domain GAGVSQSPSNKVTEKGKDVELRCDPISGHTALYWYRQSLGQGLEFLIYFQGNSAPDKSGLPSDRFSAERTGGSVSTLTIQRTQQEDSAVYLCASSPPYGYEQYFGPGTRLTVT.